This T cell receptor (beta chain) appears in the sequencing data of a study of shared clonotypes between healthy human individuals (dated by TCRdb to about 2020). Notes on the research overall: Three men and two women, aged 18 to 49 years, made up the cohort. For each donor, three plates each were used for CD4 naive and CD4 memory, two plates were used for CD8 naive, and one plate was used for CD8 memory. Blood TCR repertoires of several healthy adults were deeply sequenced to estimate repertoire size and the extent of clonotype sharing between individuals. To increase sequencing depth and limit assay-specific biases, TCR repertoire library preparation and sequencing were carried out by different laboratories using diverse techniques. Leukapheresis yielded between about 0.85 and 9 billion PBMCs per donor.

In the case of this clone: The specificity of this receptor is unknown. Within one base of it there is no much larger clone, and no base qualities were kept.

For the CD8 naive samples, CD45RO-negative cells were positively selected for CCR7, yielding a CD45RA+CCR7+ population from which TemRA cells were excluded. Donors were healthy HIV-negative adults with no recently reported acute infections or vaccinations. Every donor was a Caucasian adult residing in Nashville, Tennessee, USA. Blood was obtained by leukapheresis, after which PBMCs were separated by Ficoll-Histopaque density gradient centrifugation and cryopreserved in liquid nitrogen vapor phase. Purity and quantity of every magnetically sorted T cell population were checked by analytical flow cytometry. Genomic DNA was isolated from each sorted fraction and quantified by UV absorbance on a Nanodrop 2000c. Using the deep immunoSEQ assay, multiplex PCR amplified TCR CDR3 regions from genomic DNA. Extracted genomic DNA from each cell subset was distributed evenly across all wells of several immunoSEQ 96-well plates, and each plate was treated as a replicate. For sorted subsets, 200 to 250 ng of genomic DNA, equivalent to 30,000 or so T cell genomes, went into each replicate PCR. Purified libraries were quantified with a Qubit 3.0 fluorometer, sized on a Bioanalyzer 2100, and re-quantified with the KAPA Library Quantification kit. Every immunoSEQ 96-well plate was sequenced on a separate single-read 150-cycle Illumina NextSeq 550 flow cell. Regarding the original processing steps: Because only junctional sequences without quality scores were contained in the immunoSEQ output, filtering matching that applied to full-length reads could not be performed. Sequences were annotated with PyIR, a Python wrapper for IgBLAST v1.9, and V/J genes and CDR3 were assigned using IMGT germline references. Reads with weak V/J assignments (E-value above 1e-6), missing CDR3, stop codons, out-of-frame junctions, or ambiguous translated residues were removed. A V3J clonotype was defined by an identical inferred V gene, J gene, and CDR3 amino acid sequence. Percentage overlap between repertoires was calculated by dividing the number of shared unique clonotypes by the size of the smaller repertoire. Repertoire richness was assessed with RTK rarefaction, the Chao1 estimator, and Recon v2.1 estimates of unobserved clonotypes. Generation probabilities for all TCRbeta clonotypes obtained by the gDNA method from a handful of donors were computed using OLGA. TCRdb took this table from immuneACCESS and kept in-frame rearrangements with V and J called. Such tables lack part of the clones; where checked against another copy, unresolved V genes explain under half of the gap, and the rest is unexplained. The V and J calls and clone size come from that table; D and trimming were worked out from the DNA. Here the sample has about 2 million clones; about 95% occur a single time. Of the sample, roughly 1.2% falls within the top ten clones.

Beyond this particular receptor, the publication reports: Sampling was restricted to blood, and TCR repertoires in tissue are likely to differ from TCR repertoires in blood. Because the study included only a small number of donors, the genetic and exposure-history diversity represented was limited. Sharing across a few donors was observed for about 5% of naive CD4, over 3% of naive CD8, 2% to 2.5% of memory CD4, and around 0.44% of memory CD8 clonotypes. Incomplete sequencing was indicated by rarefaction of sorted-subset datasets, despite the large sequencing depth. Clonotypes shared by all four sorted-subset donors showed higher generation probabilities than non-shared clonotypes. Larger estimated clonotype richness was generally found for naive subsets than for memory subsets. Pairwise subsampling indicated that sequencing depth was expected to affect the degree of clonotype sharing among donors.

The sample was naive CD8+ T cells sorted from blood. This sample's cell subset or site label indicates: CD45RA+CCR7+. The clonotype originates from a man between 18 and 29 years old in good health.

The nucleotide sequence reads TGTGCCAGCAGCGCTTCACCAATGAACACTGAAGCTTTCTTT. It encodes CASSASPMNTEAFF. Here the chain combines TRBV7-6 and TRBJ1-1; the D gene lacks a confident call. Including cysteine and phenylalanine, the CDR3 has 14 amino acids. CDR3 DNA only is kept here, 42 bases in frame from base 1. At the junction V is shortened by 5 bases and J by 0 bases, with 10 bases in between. As encoded in the germline V gene, CDR1 is SGHVS while CDR2 is FNYEAQ.